These T cell receptor beta chains were read from a single sample in a study of blood T cell repertoires in COVID-19. This table comes from immunoSEQ multiplex PCR, and its TCRdb copy is limited to in-frame clones, with some not included. The table records 150,000 to 200,000 clones, about 93% of them present only once. What was sequenced was peripheral blood. All receptors come from a woman in her fifties or sixties with acute or convalescent COVID-19. CDR3s include the opening cysteine and the closing phenylalanine or tryptophan. D genes are given only for firm matches. Size tells how often a clone was seen (once, few, many) or the class of an expanded clone, and some rows leave it out.

d_call j_call v_call clone_size cdr3_aa cdr3_nt
TRBD1 TRBJ2-3 TRBV2 once CASRAGQGPDTQYF TGTGCCAGCAGAGCAGGACAGGGCCCAGATACGCAGTATTTT
. TRBJ1-5 TRBV9 . CASSVGSGADQPQHF TGTGCCAGCAGCGTAGGCTCGGGTGCGGATCAGCCCCAGCATTTT
. TRBJ2-5 TRBV30 . CAWSVGTRGATQYF TGTGCCTGGAGTGTTGGCACACGTGGTGCGACCCAGTACTTC
. TRBJ2-2 TRBV27 . CASSPLNTGELFF TGTGCCAGCAGTCCTTTGAACACCGGGGAGCTGTTTTTT
. TRBJ1-2 TRBV3-1/TRBV3-2 . CASSRSHELGYTF TGTGCCAGCAGCCGATCTCACGAGTTAGGCTACACCTTC
. TRBJ2-1 TRBV19 . CASSIEVGGDEQFF TGTGCCAGTAGTATTGAGGTTGGAGGGGATGAGCAGTTCTTC
. TRBJ1-1 TRBV30 . CAWSVRLADTEAFF TGTGCCTGGAGTGTAAGGTTAGCGGACACTGAAGCTTTCTTT
TRBD2 TRBJ2-1 TRBV28 . CASSFAGGPREQFF TGTGCCAGCAGTTTTGCGGGAGGGCCTCGGGAGCAGTTCTTC
. TRBJ1-4 TRBV7-6 . CASSNNRRALQGGNEKLFF TGTGCCAGCAGCAACAACCGTCGGGCGTTGCAGGGAGGCAATGAAAAACTGTTTTTT
. TRBJ1-5 TRBV12-3/TRBV12-4 . CASSFGGPQHF TGTGCCAGCAGTTTTGGAGGGCCCCAGCATTTT
TRBD1 TRBJ1-3 TRBV6-5 . CASGLDRSGNTIYF TGTGCCAGCGGACTGGACAGGTCTGGAAACACCATATATTTT